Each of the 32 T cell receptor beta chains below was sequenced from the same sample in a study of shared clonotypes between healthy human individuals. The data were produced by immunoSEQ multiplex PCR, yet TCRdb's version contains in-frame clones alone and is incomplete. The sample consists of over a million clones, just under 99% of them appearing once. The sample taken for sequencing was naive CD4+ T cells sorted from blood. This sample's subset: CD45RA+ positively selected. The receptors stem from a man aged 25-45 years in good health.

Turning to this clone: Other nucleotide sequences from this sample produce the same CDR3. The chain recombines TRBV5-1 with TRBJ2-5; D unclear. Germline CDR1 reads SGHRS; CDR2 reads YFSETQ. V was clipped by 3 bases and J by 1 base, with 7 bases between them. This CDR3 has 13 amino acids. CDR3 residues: CASSSSPQETQYF. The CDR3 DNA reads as TGCGCCAGCAGCTCCAGCCCCCAAGAGACCCAGTACTTC.

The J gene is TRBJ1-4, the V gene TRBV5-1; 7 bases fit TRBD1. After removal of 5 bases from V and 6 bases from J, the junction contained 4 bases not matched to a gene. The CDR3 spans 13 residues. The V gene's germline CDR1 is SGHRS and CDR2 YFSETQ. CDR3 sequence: CASSRTGDEKLFF. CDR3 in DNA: TGCGCCAGCAGTCGGACAGGTGATGAAAAACTGTTTTTT. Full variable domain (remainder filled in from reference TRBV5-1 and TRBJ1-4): KAGVTQTPRYLIKTRGQQVTLSCSPISGHRSVSWYQQTPGQGLQFLFEYFSETQRNKGNFPGRFSGRQFSNSRSEMNVSTLELGDSALYLCASSRTGDEKLFFGSGTQLSVL.

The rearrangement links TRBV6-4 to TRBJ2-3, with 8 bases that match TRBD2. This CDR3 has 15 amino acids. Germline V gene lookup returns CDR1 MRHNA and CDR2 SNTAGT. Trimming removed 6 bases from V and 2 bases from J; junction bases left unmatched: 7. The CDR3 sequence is CASRTGGEPTDTQYF. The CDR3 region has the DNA TGTGCCAGCAGGACCGGGGGGGAGCCCACAGATACGCAGTATTTT.

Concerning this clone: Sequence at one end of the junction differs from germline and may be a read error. DNA for the CDR3: TGTGCTAGCAGCCCACAGGGGGCCTACACAGATACGCAGTATTTT. Translated: CASSPQGAYTDTQYF. This chain uses TRBV7-7 with TRBJ2-3, with 9 bases identical to TRBD1. CDR1 SSHAT and CDR2 FNYEAQ come from the germline V gene (reference sequence). The CDR3 is 15 residues long.

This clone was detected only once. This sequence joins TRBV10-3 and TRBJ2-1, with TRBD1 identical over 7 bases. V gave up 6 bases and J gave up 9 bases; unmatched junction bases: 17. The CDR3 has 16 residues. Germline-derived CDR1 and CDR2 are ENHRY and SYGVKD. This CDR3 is CAIRRGGTDRTPEQFF. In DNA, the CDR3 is TGTGCCATCAGAAGAGGGGGAACGGACAGGACCCCTGAGCAGTTCTTC.

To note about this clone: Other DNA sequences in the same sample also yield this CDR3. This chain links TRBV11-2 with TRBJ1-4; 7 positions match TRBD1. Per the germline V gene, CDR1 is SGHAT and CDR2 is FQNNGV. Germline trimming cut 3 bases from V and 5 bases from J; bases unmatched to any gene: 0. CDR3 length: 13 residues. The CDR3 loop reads CASSLDRNEKLFF. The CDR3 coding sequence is TGTGCCAGCAGCTTGGACAGGAATGAAAAACTGTTTTTT. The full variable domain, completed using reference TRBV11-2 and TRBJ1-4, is EAGVAQSPRYKIIEKRQSVAFWCNPISGHATLYWYQQILGQGPKLLIQFQNNGVVDDSQLPKDRFSAERLKGVDSTLKIQPAKLEDSAVYLCASSLDRNEKLFFGSGTQLSVL.

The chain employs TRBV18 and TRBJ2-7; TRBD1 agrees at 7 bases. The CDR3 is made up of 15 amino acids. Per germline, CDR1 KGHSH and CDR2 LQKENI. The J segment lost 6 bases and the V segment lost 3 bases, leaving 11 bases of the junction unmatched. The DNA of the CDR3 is TGTGCCAGCTCACCCGTTCAGGGGGTTGCATCCGAGCAGTACTTC. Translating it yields CASSPVQGVASEQYF.

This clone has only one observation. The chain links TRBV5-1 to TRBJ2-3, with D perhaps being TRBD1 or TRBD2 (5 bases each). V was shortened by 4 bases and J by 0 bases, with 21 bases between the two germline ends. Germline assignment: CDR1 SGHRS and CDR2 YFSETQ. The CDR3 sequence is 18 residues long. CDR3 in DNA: TGCGCCAGCAGCCCCTCGGGACGGACCATTTATAGCACAGATACGCAGTATTTT. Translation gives CASSPSGRTIYSTDTQYF.

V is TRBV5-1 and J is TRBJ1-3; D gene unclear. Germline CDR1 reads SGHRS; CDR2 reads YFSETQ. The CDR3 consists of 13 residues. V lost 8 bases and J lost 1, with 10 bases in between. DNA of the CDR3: TGCGCCAGTCTAGGTGATTCTGGAAACACCATATATTTT. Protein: CASLGDSGNTIYF.

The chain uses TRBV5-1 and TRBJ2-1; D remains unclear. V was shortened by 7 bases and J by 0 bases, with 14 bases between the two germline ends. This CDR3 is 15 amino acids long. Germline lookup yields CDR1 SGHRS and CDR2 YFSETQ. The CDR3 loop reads CASGISSPSYNEQFF. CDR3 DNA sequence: TGCGCCAGCGGGATCAGCTCACCCTCCTACAATGAGCAGTTCTTC.

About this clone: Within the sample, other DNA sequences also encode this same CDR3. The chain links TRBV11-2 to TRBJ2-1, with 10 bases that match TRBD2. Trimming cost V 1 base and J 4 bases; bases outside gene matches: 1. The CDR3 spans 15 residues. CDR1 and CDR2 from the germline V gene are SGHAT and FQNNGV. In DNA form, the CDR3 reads TGTGCCAGCAGCTTAGGGACTAGCGGATACAATGAGCAGTTCTTC. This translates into CASSLGTSGYNEQFF.

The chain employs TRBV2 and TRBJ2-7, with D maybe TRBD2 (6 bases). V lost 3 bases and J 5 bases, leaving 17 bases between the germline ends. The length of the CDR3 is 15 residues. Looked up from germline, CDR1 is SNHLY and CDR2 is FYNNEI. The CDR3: CASSEGGVVRDEQYF. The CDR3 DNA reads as TGTGCCAGCAGTGAGGGGGGAGTCGTCAGGGACGAGCAGTACTTC.

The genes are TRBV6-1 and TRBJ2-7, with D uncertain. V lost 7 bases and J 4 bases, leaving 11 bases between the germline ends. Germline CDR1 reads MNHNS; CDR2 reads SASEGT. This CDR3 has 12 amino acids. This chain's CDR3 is CASNGEGYEQYF. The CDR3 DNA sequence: TGTGCCAGCAACGGAGAAGGTTACGAGCAGTACTTC.

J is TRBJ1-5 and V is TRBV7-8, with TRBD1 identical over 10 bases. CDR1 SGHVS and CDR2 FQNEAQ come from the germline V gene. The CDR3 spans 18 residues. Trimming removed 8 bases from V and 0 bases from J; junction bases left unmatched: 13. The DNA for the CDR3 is TGTGCCAGCGGGACAGGGGTAGTCGTTTTAGGTAGCAATCAGCCCCAGCATTTT. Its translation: CASGTGVVVLGSNQPQHF.

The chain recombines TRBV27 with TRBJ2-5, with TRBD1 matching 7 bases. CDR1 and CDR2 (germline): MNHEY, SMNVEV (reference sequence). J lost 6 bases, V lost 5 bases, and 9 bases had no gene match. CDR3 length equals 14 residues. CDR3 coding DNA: TGTGCCAGCAGTCCCCGACAGGGCATGCAGACCCAGTACTTC. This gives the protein CASSPRQGMQTQYF.

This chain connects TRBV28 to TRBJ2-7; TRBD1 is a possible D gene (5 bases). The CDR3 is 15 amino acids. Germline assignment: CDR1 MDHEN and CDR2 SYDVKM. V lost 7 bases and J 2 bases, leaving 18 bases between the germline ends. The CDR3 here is CASIPQGGSTYEQYF. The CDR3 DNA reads TGTGCCAGCATTCCCCAGGGTGGGTCGACCTACGAGCAGTACTTC.

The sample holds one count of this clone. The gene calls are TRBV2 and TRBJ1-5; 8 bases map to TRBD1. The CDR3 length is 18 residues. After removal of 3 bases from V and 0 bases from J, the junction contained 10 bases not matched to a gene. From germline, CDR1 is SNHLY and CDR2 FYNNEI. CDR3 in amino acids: CASSDDPPGGYSNQPQHF. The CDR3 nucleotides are TGTGCCAGCAGTGATGATCCCCCAGGGGGCTATAGCAATCAGCCCCAGCATTTT.

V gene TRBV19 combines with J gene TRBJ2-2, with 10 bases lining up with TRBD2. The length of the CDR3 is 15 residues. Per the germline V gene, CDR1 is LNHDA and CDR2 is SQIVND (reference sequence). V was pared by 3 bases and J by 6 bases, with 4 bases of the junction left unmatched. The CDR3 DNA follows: TGTGCCAGTAGTATCTTAGCGGGGGGTGCCGGGGAGCTGTTTTTT. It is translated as CASSILAGGAGELFF.

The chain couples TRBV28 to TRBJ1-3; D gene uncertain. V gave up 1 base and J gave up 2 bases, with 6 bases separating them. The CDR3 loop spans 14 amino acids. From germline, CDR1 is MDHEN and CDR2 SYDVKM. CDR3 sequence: CASSLSVAGNTIYF. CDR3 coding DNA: TGTGCCAGCAGTTTATCAGTCGCTGGAAACACCATATATTTT.

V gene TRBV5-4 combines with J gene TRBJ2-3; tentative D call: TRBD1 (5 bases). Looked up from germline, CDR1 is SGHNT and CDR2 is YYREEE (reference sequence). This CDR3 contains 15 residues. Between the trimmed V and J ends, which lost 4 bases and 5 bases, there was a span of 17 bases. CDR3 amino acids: CASSLVGAGGDTQYF. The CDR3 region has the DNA TGTGCCAGCAGCCTCGTTGGGGCCGGTGGAGATACGCAGTATTTT.

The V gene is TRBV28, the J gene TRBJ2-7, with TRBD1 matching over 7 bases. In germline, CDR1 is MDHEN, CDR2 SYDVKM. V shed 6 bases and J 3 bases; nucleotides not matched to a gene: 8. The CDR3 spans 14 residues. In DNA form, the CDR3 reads TGTGCCAGCAGCCCGACAGGGTCATACTACGAGCAGTACTTC. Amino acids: CASSPTGSYYEQYF. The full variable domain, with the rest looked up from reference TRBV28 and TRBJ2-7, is DVKVTQSSRYLVKRTGEKVFLECVQDMDHENMFWYRQDPGLGLRLIYFSYDVKMKEKGDIPEGYSVSREKKERFSLILESASTNQTSMYLCASSPTGSYYEQYFGPGTRLTVT.

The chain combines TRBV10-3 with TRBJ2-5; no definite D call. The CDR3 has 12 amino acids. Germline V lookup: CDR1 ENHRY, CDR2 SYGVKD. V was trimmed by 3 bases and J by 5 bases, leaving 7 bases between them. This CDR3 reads CAISDGRETQYF. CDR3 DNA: TGTGCCATCAGTGATGGTCGGGAGACCCAGTACTTC.

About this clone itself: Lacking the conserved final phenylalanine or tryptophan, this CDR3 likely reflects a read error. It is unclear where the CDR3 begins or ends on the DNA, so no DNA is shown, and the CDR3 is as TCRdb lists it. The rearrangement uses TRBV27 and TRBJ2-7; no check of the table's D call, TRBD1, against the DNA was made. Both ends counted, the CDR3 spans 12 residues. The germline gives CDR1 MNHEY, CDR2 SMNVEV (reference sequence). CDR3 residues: CASSLSTGLSAL.

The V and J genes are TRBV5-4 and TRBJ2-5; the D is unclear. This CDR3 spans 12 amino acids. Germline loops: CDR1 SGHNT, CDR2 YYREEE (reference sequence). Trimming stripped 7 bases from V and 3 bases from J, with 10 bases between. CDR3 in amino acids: CASALDEETQYF. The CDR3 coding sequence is TGTGCCAGCGCGTTAGACGAAGAGACCCAGTACTTC. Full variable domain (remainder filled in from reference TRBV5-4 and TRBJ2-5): ETGVTQSPTHLIKTRGQQVTLRCSSQSGHNTVSWYQQALGQGPQFIFQYYREEENGRGNFPPRFSGLQFPNYSSELNVNALELDDSALYLCASALDEETQYFGPGTRLLVL.

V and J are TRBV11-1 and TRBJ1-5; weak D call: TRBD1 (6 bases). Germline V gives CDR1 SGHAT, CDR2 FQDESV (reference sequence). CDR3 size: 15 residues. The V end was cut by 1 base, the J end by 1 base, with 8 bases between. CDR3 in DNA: TGTGCCAGCAGCTTAGGGGACATGAGCAATCAGCCCCAGCATTTT. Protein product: CASSLGDMSNQPQHF.

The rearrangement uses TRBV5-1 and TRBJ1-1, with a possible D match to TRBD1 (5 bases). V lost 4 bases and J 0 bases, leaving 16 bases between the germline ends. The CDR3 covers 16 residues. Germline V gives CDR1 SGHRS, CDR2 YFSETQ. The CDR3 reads CASSQGGIRVNTEAFF. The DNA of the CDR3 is TGCGCCAGCAGCCAGGGAGGGATTCGGGTGAACACTGAAGCTTTCTTT.

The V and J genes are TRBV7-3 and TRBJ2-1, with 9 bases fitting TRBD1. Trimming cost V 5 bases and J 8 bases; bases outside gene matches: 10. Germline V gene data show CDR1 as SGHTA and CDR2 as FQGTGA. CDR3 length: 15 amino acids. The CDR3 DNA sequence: TGTGCCAGCAGCGCTACAGGGGGCATTGCTCATGAGCAGTTCTTC. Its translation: CASSATGGIAHEQFF.

CDR3 DNA sequence: TGTGCCAGCAGCCCTCGGACTAGCGGGAGTTACACCGGGGAGCTGTTTTTT. Encoded protein: CASSPRTSGSYTGELFF. The chain is built from TRBV7-2 and TRBJ2-2, with 13 positions matching TRBD2. Trimming removed 5 bases from V and 3 bases from J; junction bases left unmatched: 6. CDR1 is SGHTA and CDR2 is FQGNSA in the germline V gene. CDR3 length: 17 residues. Using reference TRBV7-2 and TRBJ2-2 for the parts outside the CDR3, the full variable domain is GAGVSQSPSNKVTEKGKDVELRCDPISGHTALYWYRQSLGQGLEFLIYFQGNSAPDKSGLPSDRFSAERTGGSVSTLTIQRTQQEDSAVYLCASSPRTSGSYTGELFFGEGSRLTVL.

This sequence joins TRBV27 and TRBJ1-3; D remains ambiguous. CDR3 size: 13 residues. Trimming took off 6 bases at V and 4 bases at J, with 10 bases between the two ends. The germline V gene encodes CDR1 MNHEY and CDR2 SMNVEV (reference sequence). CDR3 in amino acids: CASSERLGNTIYF. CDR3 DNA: TGTGCCAGCAGCGAAAGGTTGGGAAACACCATATATTTT.

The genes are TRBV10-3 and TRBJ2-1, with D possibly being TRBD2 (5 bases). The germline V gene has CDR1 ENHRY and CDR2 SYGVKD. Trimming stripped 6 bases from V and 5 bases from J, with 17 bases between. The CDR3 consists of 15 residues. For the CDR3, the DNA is TGTGCCATCAGGGCAACGGGGATCCCACACAATGAGCAGTTCTTC. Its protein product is CAIRATGIPHNEQFF.

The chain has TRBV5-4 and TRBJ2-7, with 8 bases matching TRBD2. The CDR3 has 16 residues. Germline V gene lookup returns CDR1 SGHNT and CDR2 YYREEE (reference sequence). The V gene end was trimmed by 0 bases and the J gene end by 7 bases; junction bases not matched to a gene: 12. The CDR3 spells CASSLAGGRPLGEQYF. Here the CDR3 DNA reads TGTGCCAGCAGCTTGGCTGGCGGGAGGCCCCTGGGGGAGCAGTACTTC.

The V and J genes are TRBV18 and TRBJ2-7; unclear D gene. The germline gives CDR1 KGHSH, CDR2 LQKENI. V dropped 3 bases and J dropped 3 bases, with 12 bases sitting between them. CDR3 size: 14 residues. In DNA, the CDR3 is TGTGCCAGCTCACCGCGAGGAACCCACTACGAGCAGTACTTC. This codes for CASSPRGTHYEQYF.